This T cell receptor (beta chain) was found in a study of identical twins (dated by TCRdb to about 2016). A note on the overall study: To test whether fetal clonotypes persist, the study used deep sequencing on TCR alpha and beta repertoires from monozygotic twins, unrelated adults of various ages, and cord blood. To rule out contamination, the twin experiments were replicated at different times with different library preparation protocols. Overall study outcomes, separate from this receptor: The excess sharing between twins in beta out-of-frame sequences was weaker because fewer shared sequences reduced the signal-to-noise ratio. Abundant cord blood beta clonotypes had fewer insertions, young adult naive repertoires showed a similar but weaker trend, and memory repertoires showed no such trend. Recombination models systematically underestimated out-of-frame TCR alpha sharing in monozygotic twins but agreed with sharing between unrelated individuals. Because the same donors could not be followed over many years, conclusions were based on cross-sectional statistical analysis. Zero-insertion analyses could be partly confounded by invariant T cells such as MAIT and iNKT, though diverse VJ usage argued against such confounding for most clonotypes. Compared with coincidental sharing between unrelated individuals, an excess of low generation-probability sequences was observed among out-of-frame TCR alpha sequences shared between twins.

Libraries came from 5' RACE. Sequencing relied on an Illumina HiSeq 2000. Template switching introduced a universal primer binding site; the final cDNA contained a unique molecular identifier, enabling accurate counting of TCR cDNA molecules. Specific primers in the conserved constant-segment region were used to synthesize first-strand cDNA for the TCR alpha and beta chains. To control for contamination, each cDNA library was double barcoded with a SMART-Mk sample barcode plus Illumina barcodes. Two successive PCR steps introduced TruSeq adapter sequences along with Illumina sample barcodes. Sequencing of the TCR alpha and beta cDNA libraries was done on the Illumina HiSeq platform using custom primers. On the study's bioinformatics: MiGEC was used to process raw reads and extract unique molecular identifiers, and MiXCR was used to find CDR3 positions. For each individual, recombination models were inferred using an EM algorithm with the repgenHMM and IGoR tools. The analysis of shared clonotypes was done with the tcR package in R, with sharing normalized by the product of cloneset sizes. To study raw recombination without the effects of thymic and clonal selection, out-of-frame nonproductive sequences were analyzed. TCRdb handled the public reads itself, with Q25 trimming in fastp and clone calling in MiXCR, and kept productive beta chains. Under each unique CDR3 protein, matching rows form one entry showing the most common genes and DNA. V and J calls and clone size were set by TCRdb, not the authors. The sample yields roughly 230,000 distinct CDR3 sequences; about 9% were counted once. Less than 4% of the sample belongs to the ten largest clones.

All donors were healthy Caucasians. Three pairs of female monozygotic twins, all aged about 18 to 30 years, were included in the twin cohort. Positive isolation kits from Invitrogen were used to isolate the CD4+ and CD8+ T cell populations. A remark on this clonotype: This receptor's antigen is unknown. No base quality values were provided; no much bigger clone lies one nucleotide off.

Including the terminal cysteine and phenylalanine, the CDR3 comprises 17 residues. This entry keeps only the CDR3 DNA: 51 bases, framed from base 1. From V the trimming removes 0 bases and from J it removes 4 bases, while the gene matches leave 8 bases of the junction unaccounted for. The germline V gene supplies CDR1 LGHNA and CDR2 YSLEER. This sample also belongs to another study, concerning yellow fever vaccine responses in identical twins. Looking at the second paper: The T cell response to vaccination in identical twins was reported by the authors to appear partly convergent and partly personalized. Focusing on identical twins, the study followed the T cell clones that responded to the vaccine, and did so with precision.

The sequence derives from a woman between 18 and 29 years old in good health. The sequencing sample was made of CD8+ T cells sorted from blood. The sequence links TRBV4-3 to TRBJ2-1, with 8 bases matching TRBD2. The sequenced DNA is TGCGCCAGCAGCCAAGAACTAGCGGCTGGGTCTTACAATGAGCAGTTCTTC. Its protein product is CASSQELAAGSYNEQFF.